The 21 T cell receptor beta chains reported below all come from one sample, sequenced in a study. MiXCR was run by TCRdb on the 5' RACE reads, yielding one entry per CDR3 protein. This sample has about 10,000 distinct CDR3 sequences; roughly half occur once, and the top ten carry about 3%. Cells sorted as Tregs were CD4+, CD25+ and CD127-/low. Sequenced input: Tregs sorted from a lymph node. The receptors shown here come from a female donor with breast cancer.

V and J are TRBV20-1 and TRBJ2-3, with D possibly matching TRBD2 (5 bases). In germline, CDR1 is DFQATT, CDR2 SNEGSKA (reference sequence). The CDR3 is 16 amino acids. Trimming took 3 bases from V and 5 from J, leaving 21 bases between them. In nucleotides, the CDR3 is TGCAGTGCTAGCCGTATTGACCGGGAATTGGTAGATACGCAGTATTTT. This translates into CSASRIDRELVDTQYF.

This clonotype turned up a few times. This chain's CDR3 is CASSLAEGVWEQFF. In DNA, the CDR3 is TGCGCCAGCAGCTTGGCCGAGGGGGTATGGGAGCAGTTCTTC. V and J are TRBV5-1 and TRBJ2-1, with a weak D call TRBD1 (6 bases). Germline loops: CDR1 SGHRS, CDR2 YFSETQ. V was cut by 0 bases and J by 10 bases, with 14 bases left in between. The CDR3 length is 14 residues.

There are a few counts of this clonotype. The V and J genes are TRBV4-2 and TRBJ2-1, with 7 bases matching TRBD1. The CDR3 covers 16 residues. V lost 4 bases and J lost 4; bases outside the gene matches: 10. Germline CDR1 and CDR2: LGHNA and YNFKEQ. CDR3 DNA: TGTGCCAGCAGCCCACCGCACAGGGGACCGTACAATGAGCAGTTCTTC. Translation gives CASSPPHRGPYNEQFF.

J is TRBJ1-1 and V is TRBV9; a possible D gene is TRBD1 (5 bases). Looked up from germline, CDR1 is SGDLS and CDR2 is YYNGEE. The CDR3 loop spans 13 amino acids. The ends were cut back, 7 bases at V and 1 base at J, with 11 bases in the middle. The CDR3 sequence: CASGSGGNTEAFF. The CDR3 nucleotides read TGTGCCAGCGGCTCCGGGGGGAACACTGAAGCTTTCTTT.

CDR3: CASSFYPLGTSGSSSARSYNEQFF. The CDR3 nucleotides are TGCGCCAGCAGTTTTTACCCCCTCGGGACTAGCGGGAGTAGCTCAGCTCGCTCCTACAATGAGCAGTTCTTC. The chain employs TRBV5-1 and TRBJ2-1; TRBD2 matches 14 bases. Germline V gene data show CDR1 as SGHRS and CDR2 as YFSETQ. J lost 0 bases, V lost 5 bases, and 25 bases had no gene match. The CDR3 covers 24 residues.

This sequence joins TRBV7-8 and TRBJ2-1; weak D call: TRBD1 (6 bases). Trimming took 2 bases from V and 7 from J, leaving 24 bases between them. This CDR3 is built from 18 residues. Germline CDR1 reads SGHVS; CDR2 reads FQNEAQ. The CDR3 bases are TGTGCCAGCAGCTTACGCGCCGGAGGACAGCCCGTGGATAATGAGCAGTTCTTC. Translation: CASSLRAGGQPVDNEQFF.

V usage is TRBV12-3 or TRBV12-4 and J usage is TRBJ1-1, with a tentative D call TRBD1 (5 bases). There are 13 residues in the CDR3. Trimming cost V 6 bases and J 1 base, with 9 bases left between them. CDR3 protein: CASSDSTNTEAFF. CDR3 nucleotides: TGTGCCAGCAGCGACAGTACGAACACTGAAGCTTTCTTT.

The V and J genes are TRBV6-5 and TRBJ2-7; D gene unclear. Trimming took off 5 bases at V and 3 bases at J, with 11 bases between the two ends. CDR1 is MNHEY, CDR2 SVGAGI, per germline. CDR3 length: 13 residues. CDR3 nucleotides: TGTGCCAGCAGTCCTGTTGGGGTCTACGAGCAGTACTTC. Translated, it gives CASSPVGVYEQYF.

This clonotype has just a few counts. The chain joins TRBV6-5 to TRBJ2-3, with a weak D call TRBD2 (6 bases). Trimming cost V 2 bases and J 0 bases, with 18 bases left between them. The germline V gene encodes CDR1 MNHEY and CDR2 SVGAGI. The CDR3 spans 18 residues. The CDR3 nucleotides are TGTGCCAGCAGTTACGGGCCCCGGGACGGGACTAGCACAGATACGCAGTATTTT. Encoded protein: CASSYGPRDGTSTDTQYF.

The gene calls are TRBV27 and TRBJ2-1; tentatively, D is TRBD2 (5 bases). The germline V gene has CDR1 MNHEY and CDR2 SMNVEV (reference sequence). V lost 5 bases to trimming and J lost 0 bases, with 17 bases between them. This CDR3 is 17 amino acids long. CDR3 DNA: TGTGCCAGCAGTCCGAGATCGGACTTTAGCTCCTACAATGAGCAGTTCTTC. Translated, it gives CASSPRSDFSSYNEQFF.

The genes are TRBV5-1 and TRBJ2-2, with 9 nucleotides matching TRBD2. This CDR3 has 16 amino acids. Germline CDR1 SGHRS, CDR2 YFSETQ. V trimming: 4 bases; J trimming: 9 bases; junction bases outside the gene matches: 13. CDR3 sequence (DNA): TGCGCCAGCAGCCCGGCGGGGGCGGGAGGGCCCCGGGAGCTGTTTTTT. Protein sequence: CASSPAGAGGPRELFF.

The chain recombines TRBV12-3 or TRBV12-4 with TRBJ1-6; 7 bases align to TRBD1. This CDR3 is 15 amino acids long. V lost 3 bases, J lost 5 bases, and 4 bases stayed unmatched. CDR3 region: CASSLSGGNNSPLHF. DNA of the CDR3: TGTGCCAGCAGTTTGTCAGGGGGGAATAATTCACCCCTCCACTTT.

This clonotype was detected a few times. The chain recombines TRBV29-1 with TRBJ2-1, with 12 bases identical to TRBD2. Trimming at V came to 6 bases and at J to 0 bases, leaving 6 bases not matched to a gene. The CDR3 contains 16 residues. Germline CDR1 is SQVTM and CDR2 is ANQGSEA. In DNA, the CDR3 is TGCAGCGTGACAGGACTAGCGGGGCACTCCTACAATGAGCAGTTCTTC. It translates to CSVTGLAGHSYNEQFF.

The V call is TRBV7-9, the J call TRBJ2-1, with unresolved D. The CDR3 spans 11 residues. CDR1 is SEHNR, CDR2 FQNEAQ, per germline (reference sequence). Trimming left V 1 base short and J 10 bases short, with 5 bases between. CDR3 residues: CASSLVTEQFF. CDR3 DNA sequence: TGTGCCAGCAGCTTAGTGACAGAGCAGTTCTTC.

The sample holds one count of this clonotype. The chain is built from TRBV4-1 and TRBJ2-7; the D gene is possibly TRBD2 (6 bases). Germline V lookup: CDR1 MGHRA, CDR2 YSYEKL. The CDR3 consists of 15 residues. V was clipped by 4 bases and J by 2 bases, with 15 bases between them. CDR3 DNA sequence: TGCGCCAGCAGCCGAGGGACTCATCTTACCTACGAGCAGTACTTC. Its translation is CASSRGTHLTYEQYF.

The V gene is TRBV3-1, the J gene TRBJ2-5, with TRBD2 matching 7 bases. CDR1 LGHDT and CDR2 YNNKEL come from the germline V gene (reference sequence). Germline trimming cut 0 bases from V and 5 bases from J; bases unmatched to any gene: 9. This CDR3 region has 16 residues. CDR3 loop: CASSQEFGGNPETQYF. For the CDR3, the DNA is TGTGCCAGCAGCCAAGAGTTCGGGGGGAACCCGGAGACCCAGTACTTC.

For the CDR3, the DNA is TGTGCCAGCAGCTTAGAAAGTAACAATGAGCAGTTCTTC. Translating it yields CASSLESNNEQFF. This chain uses TRBV7-6 with TRBJ2-1; D call uncertain. The length of the CDR3 is 13 residues. V dropped 1 base and J dropped 5 bases, with 6 bases sitting between them. From germline, CDR1 is SGHVS and CDR2 FNYEAQ.

This clonotype occurred once. This CDR3 reads CASSPSIGFSPSYEQYF. CDR3 DNA: TGTGCCAGCAGCCCCAGTATAGGGTTTTCGCCCTCCTACGAGCAGTACTTC. The chain carries TRBV7-6 and TRBJ2-7; D remains unclear. The germline gives CDR1 SGHVS, CDR2 FNYEAQ. Between the trimmed V and J ends, which lost 5 bases and 0 bases, there was a span of 20 bases. This CDR3 contains 17 residues.

This clonotype was observed a few times. J is TRBJ1-1 and V is TRBV5-5; D unclear. CDR3 length: 14 amino acids. Trimming stripped 3 bases from V and 1 base from J, with 10 bases between. In germline, CDR1 is SGHKS, CDR2 YYEKEE (reference sequence). The CDR3 loop is CASSSQRENTEAFF. CDR3 DNA sequence: TGTGCCAGCAGCTCTCAGAGGGAGAACACTGAAGCTTTCTTT.

About this clonotype itself: One junction end does not reproduce the germline sequence, and a read error may be involved. CDR3 loop: CASSPELAGGPTDTQYF. The CDR3 DNA reads TGTGCCAGCAGCCCCGAGCTAGCGGGAGGGCCGACAGATACGCAGTATTTT. J is TRBJ2-3 and V is TRBV4-1; 12 nucleotides match TRBD2. CDR3 size: 17 residues. Germline V gene data show CDR1 as MGHRA and CDR2 as YSYEKL.

CDR3 loop: CASSSQGKNIQYF. The CDR3 region has the DNA TGTGCCAGCAGCTCCCAGGGGAAAAACATTCAGTACTTC. The rearrangement uses TRBV5-5 and TRBJ2-4; D is possibly TRBD1 (6 bases). This CDR3 is 13 amino acids long. Trimming stripped 3 bases from V and 4 bases from J, with 8 bases between. Per the germline V gene, CDR1 is SGHKS and CDR2 is YYEKEE (reference sequence). The full variable domain, its missing parts supplied by reference TRBV5-5 and TRBJ2-4, is DAGVTQSPTHLIKTRGQQVTLRCSPISGHKSVSWYQQVLGQGPQFIFQYYEKEERGRGNFPDRFSARQFPNYSSELNVNALLLGDSALYLCASSSQGKNIQYFGAGTRLSVL.